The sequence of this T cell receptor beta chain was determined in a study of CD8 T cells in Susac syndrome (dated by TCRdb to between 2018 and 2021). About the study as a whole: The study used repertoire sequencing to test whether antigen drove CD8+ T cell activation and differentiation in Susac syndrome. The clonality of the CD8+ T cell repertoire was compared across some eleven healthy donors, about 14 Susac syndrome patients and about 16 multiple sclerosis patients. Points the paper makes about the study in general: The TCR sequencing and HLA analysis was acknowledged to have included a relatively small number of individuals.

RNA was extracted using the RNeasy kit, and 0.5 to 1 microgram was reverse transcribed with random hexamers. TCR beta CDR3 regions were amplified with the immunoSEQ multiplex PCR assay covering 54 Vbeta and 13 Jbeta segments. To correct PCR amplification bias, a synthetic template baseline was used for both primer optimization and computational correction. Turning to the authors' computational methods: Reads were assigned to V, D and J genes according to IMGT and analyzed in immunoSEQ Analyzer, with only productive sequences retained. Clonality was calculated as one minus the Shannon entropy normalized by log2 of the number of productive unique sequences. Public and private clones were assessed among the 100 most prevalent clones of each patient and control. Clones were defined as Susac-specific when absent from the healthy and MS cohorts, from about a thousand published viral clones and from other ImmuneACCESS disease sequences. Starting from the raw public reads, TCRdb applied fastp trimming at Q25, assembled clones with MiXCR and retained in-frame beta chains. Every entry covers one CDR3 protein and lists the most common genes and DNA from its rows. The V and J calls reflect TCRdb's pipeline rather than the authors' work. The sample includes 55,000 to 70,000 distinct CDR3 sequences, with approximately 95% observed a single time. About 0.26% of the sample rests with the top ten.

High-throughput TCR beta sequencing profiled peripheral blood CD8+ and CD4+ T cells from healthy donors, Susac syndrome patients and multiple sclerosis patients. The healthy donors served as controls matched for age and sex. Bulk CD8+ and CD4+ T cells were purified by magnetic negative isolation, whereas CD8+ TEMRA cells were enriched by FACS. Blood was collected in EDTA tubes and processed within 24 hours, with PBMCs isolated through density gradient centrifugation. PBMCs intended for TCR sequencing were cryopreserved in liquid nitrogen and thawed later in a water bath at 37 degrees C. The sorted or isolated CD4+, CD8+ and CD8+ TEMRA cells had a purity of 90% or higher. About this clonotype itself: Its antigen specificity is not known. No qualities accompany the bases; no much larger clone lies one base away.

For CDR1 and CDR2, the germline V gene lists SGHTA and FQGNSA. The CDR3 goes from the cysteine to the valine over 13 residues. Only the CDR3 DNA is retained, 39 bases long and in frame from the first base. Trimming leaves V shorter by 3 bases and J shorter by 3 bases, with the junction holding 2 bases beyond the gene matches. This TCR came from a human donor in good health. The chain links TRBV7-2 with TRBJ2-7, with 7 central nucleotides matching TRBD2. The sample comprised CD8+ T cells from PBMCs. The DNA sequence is TGTGCCAGCAGCTTGGGGGGGATCTACGAGCAGTACGTC. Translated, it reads CASSLGGIYEQYV.